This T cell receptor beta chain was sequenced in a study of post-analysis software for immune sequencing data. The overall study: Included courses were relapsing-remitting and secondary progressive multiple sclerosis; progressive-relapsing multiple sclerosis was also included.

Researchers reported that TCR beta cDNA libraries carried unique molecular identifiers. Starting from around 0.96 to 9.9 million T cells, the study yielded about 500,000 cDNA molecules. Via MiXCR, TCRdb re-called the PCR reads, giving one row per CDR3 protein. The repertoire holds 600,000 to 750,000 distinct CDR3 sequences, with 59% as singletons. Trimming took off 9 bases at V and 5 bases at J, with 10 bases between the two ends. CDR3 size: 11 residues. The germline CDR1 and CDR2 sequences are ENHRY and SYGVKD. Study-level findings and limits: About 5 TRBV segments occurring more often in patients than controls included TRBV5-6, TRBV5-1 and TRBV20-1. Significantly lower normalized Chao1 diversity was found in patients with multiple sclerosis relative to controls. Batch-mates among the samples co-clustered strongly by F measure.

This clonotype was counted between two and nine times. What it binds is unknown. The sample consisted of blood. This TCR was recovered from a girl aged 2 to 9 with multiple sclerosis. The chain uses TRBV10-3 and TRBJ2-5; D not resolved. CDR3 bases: TGTGCCATTTCAGCTGCTGAGACCCAGTACTTC. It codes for CAISAAETQYF.